Below are 20 T cell receptor beta chains sequenced from a single sample in a study of synovial regulatory T cells in juvenile arthritis. TCRdb's copy holds only in-frame clones and misses some; the assay was immunoSEQ multiplex PCR. The sample holds about 10,000 clones. The sample comprised Treg cells from blood. Subset in this sample: remaining (HLA-DR-negative) circulating blood Treg cells. These TCRs come from a donor between 2 and 29 years old with juvenile idiopathic arthritis.

The chain employs TRBV29-1 and TRBJ1-2. The germline V gene encodes CDR1 SQVTM and CDR2 ANQGSEA. The length of the CDR3 is 13 residues. No DNA was logged. This CDR3 is CSDSRGANYGYTF.

The gene calls are TRBV27 and TRBJ2-7. CDR3 length equals 18 residues. No coding sequence is recorded. From germline, CDR1 is MNHEY and CDR2 SMNVEV (reference sequence). CDR3 amino acids: CASSLSYLGGRSSYEQYF.

The rearrangement uses TRBV5-1 and TRBJ1-6; TCRdb names TRBD1, which stays unverified in the absence of DNA. Germline loops: CDR1 SGHRS, CDR2 YFSETQ. The CDR3 has 14 amino acids. Nucleotide data are not available. The CDR3 protein is CASSLSTGYSPLHF.

Its frequency marks this clone as medium-sized. V usage is TRBV6-1 and J usage is TRBJ1-1. Germline assignment: CDR1 MNHNS and CDR2 SASEGT. The CDR3 totals 13 residues. The coding DNA is unavailable. The chain's CDR3 is CASSFWSYTEAFF.

This chain connects TRBV2 to TRBJ1-2. The germline V gene encodes CDR1 SNHLY and CDR2 FYNNEI. This CDR3 comprises 12 residues. Only the protein sequence is given. The CDR3 spells CASSDSAVGYTF.

This rearrangement joins TRBV9 to TRBJ1-3. The germline V gene encodes CDR1 SGDLS and CDR2 YYNGEE. The CDR3 has 14 residues. Only the protein is on record. The CDR3 reads CASSVGGPGNTIYF.

J is TRBJ1-1 and V is TRBV2; checking the TCRdb D call of TRBD1 is not possible without DNA. The CDR3 has 12 amino acids. There is no recorded DNA. Germline CDR1 reads SNHLY; CDR2 reads FYNNEI. CDR3 in amino acids: CASRLQGTEAFF.

The V gene is TRBV7-9, the J gene TRBJ1-4; TCRdb indicates TRBD1, and absent DNA this call remains unverified. Germline loops: CDR1 SEHNR, CDR2 FQNEAQ (reference sequence). The CDR3 spans 14 residues. Nucleotide data are not available. The CDR3 protein is CASSGTGVNEKLFF.

This chain connects TRBV5-6 to TRBJ1-2; the D gene TCRdb calls, TRBD1, cannot be checked with no DNA. CDR3 length equals 13 residues. A DNA sequence was not provided. The germline V gene encodes CDR1 SGHDT and CDR2 YYEEEE. CDR3 region: CASSLADRNGYTF.

This chain connects TRBV10-3 to TRBJ2-7; the D call of TRBD1 rests on TCRdb alone, since no DNA is present to check it. CDR1 is ENHRY and CDR2 is SYGVKD in the germline V gene. The CDR3 consists of 14 residues. The DNA is not on file. This chain's CDR3 is CAISHQTGSDEQYF.

This chain links TRBV19 with TRBJ2-2. Germline CDR1 LNHDA, CDR2 SQIVND (reference sequence). The CDR3 length is 10 residues. The entry carries no DNA sequence. The CDR3 here is CATGTGELFF.

The rearrangement uses TRBV5-1 and TRBJ1-6. This CDR3 spans 12 amino acids. DNA was not recorded. The germline gives CDR1 SGHRS, CDR2 YFSETQ. CDR3 residues: CASSFGNSPLHF.

This rearrangement joins TRBV7-3 to TRBJ2-7; TCRdb designates TRBD2, a call that cannot be tested without DNA. The CDR3 loop spans 16 amino acids. There is no recorded DNA. Per germline, CDR1 SGHTA and CDR2 FQGTGA. The CDR3 loop reads CASSYGTSGSPHEQYF.

The chain couples TRBV20-1 to TRBJ2-3. CDR1 is DFQATT, CDR2 SNEGSKA, per germline (reference sequence). The CDR3 totals 11 residues. No DNA sequence is on record. The CDR3 loop reads CSAKFIGTQYF.

The rearrangement uses TRBV5-1 and TRBJ2-7; TCRdb names TRBD1, which stays unverified in the absence of DNA. The CDR3 covers 16 residues. No DNA is given. Germline CDR1 SGHRS, CDR2 YFSETQ. CDR3 protein: CASSLGTGHQTYEQYF. Supplemented by reference TRBV5-1 and TRBJ2-7, the full variable domain reads KAGVTQTPRYLIKTRGQQVTLSCSPISGHRSVSWYQQTPGQGLQFLFEYFSETQRNKGNFPGRFSGRQFSNSRSEMNVSTLELGDSALYLCASSLGTGHQTYEQYFGPGTRLTVT.

The chain has TRBV5-1 and TRBJ2-3; TCRdb gives TRBD2 as the D gene, but with no DNA this cannot be confirmed. Germline assignment: CDR1 SGHRS and CDR2 YFSETQ. The CDR3 runs to 16 residues. No DNA is listed. This CDR3 reads CASSAPAGFGTDTQYF.

The chain uses TRBV7-8 and TRBJ1-1; there is no DNA to check the TCRdb D call of TRBD1. Germline CDR1 reads SGHVS; CDR2 reads FQNEAQ. This CDR3 region has 15 residues. No coding sequence is recorded. The chain's CDR3 is CASSMRYSGGTEAFF.

The chain is built from TRBV5-8 and TRBJ1-3. The CDR3 covers 19 residues. The DNA sequence is not available. Germline V gene sequence: CDR1 SGHTS, CDR2 YDEGEE. CDR3 sequence: CASSFTLGTGSFSGNTIYF.

The chain uses TRBV4-2 and TRBJ2-7; with no DNA, the TCRdb D assignment of TRBD2 cannot be verified. This CDR3 spans 15 amino acids. No nucleotide data were recorded. Germline assignment: CDR1 LGHNA and CDR2 YNFKEQ. This chain's CDR3 is CASSQDLSPRYEQYF.

Considering frequency, this clone is medium-sized (0.01 to 0.1%). The CDR3: CASSLAGVYEKLFF. The rearrangement joins TRBV5-6 to TRBJ1-4; the TRBD1 assignment by TCRdb is unverifiable without DNA. The CDR3 totals 14 residues. No DNA was logged. Per the germline V gene, CDR1 is SGHDT and CDR2 is YYEEEE.